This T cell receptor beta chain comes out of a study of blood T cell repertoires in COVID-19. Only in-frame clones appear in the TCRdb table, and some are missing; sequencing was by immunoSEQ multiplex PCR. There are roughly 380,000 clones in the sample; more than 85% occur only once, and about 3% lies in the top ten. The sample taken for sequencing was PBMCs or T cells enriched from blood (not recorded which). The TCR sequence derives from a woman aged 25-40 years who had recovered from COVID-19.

Here the CDR3 DNA reads TGCGCCAGCAGCTGGGTTTTAGGGGGCTCCTACACCGGGGAGCTGTTTTTT. Translating it yields CASSWVLGGSYTGELFF. The chain couples TRBV5-1 to TRBJ2-2, with TRBD1 matching over 7 bases. Trimming took 3 bases from V and 3 from J; bases not matched to a gene: 11. The length of the CDR3 is 17 residues. The germline gives CDR1 SGHRS, CDR2 YFSETQ.